A single sample is the source of the 27 T cell receptor beta chains below, sequenced in a study of read filtering for tumor transcriptome and immune sequencing (dated by TCRdb to about 2020). TCRdb shows the sequencer as Illumina HiSeq 4000. The Immunoverse kit was used to build TCR libraries from around 420 ng RNA, with molecular barcoded adaptors covering alpha/delta and beta/gamma chains. TCRdb reanalyzed the raw reads on its own, using fastp at Q25 for trimming and MiXCR for clone calling, and kept in-frame beta chains. Rows with one shared CDR3 protein collapse into an entry with the most common genes and DNA. The sample table shows more than 35,000 distinct CDR3 sequences, and around 15% are seen once. More than 15% of the sample rests with the top ten. Material: a population of CD138-negative cells sorted from bone marrow. Read against the paper, the sample's cell subset or site label means: bone marrow mononuclear cells depleted of CD138+ plasma/myeloma cells by negative magnetic selection. These TCRs come from a donor at least 40 years old with multiple myeloma.

For this clonotype: A far larger clone is one nucleotide away, so this likely arose from a read error. This sequence joins TRBV6-6 and TRBJ1-2; D unresolved. This CDR3 has 16 amino acids. The germline CDR1 and CDR2 sequences are MNHNY and SVGAGI (reference sequence). The V gene lost 7 bases and the J gene lost 6 bases, with 24 bases spanning the gap. DNA for the CDR3: TGTGCCAGCACCTCCAGCACTGGGTTCATGGACCATGGCTACACCTTC. Its translation is CASTSSTGFMDHGYTF.

This clonotype came up many times. V is TRBV11-1 and J is TRBJ2-5; a weak D match, TRBD2 (5 bases). The germline gives CDR1 SGHAT, CDR2 FQDESV (reference sequence). Deletions cut 0 bases from V and 2 bases from J, with 10 bases between. This CDR3 is 15 amino acids long. CDR3 region: CASSLATGLQETQYF. The CDR3, as DNA: TGTGCCAGCAGCTTAGCTACGGGGTTACAAGAGACCCAGTACTTC.

For this clonotype: A single base separates this from a much larger clone, so it may be a read error. The chain is built from TRBV4-3 and TRBJ1-1; D remains unclear. The germline V gene encodes CDR1 LGHNA and CDR2 YSLEER. Trimming shortened V by 1 base and J by 4 bases, and 10 bases separated the two germline ends. This CDR3 comprises 14 residues. The CDR3 reads CASSQGLAVTEAFF. CDR3 nucleotides: TGCGCCAGCAGCCAAGGTCTCGCAGTCACTGAAGCTTTCTTT.

At least ten counts were recorded for this clonotype. The chain combines TRBV28 with TRBJ2-3, with unresolved D. The CDR3 totals 14 residues. Per germline, CDR1 MDHEN and CDR2 SYDVKM. V lost 5 bases and J lost 6, with 15 bases in between. As DNA, the CDR3 is TGTGCCAGCAGTGCCGGGCCTCTCCGCGATACGCAGTATTTT. Translation: CASSAGPLRDTQYF.

The sample holds many counts of this clonotype. This sequence joins TRBV28 and TRBJ2-3; 7 positions match TRBD1. The V and J ends lost 6 bases and 2 bases, in that order; junction bases with no gene match: 8. The CDR3 spans 15 residues. Looked up from germline, CDR1 is MDHEN and CDR2 is SYDVKM. The CDR3 DNA reads TGTGCCAGCAGAAGTGCCGGGACAGACACAGATACGCAGTATTTT. Its protein is CASRSAGTDTDTQYF.

This clonotype has a count of ten or more. The chain recombines TRBV6-5 with TRBJ2-3; D gene uncertain. The CDR3 covers 14 residues. The V and J ends lost 1 base and 4 bases respectively, with 9 bases between them. Germline V gives CDR1 MNHEY, CDR2 SVGAGI. The CDR3 nucleotides read TGTGCCAGCAGTTACTTGTTGAGCCCAGATACGCAGTATTTT. Translation: CASSYLLSPDTQYF.

Only a few counts were recorded for this clonotype. A read error may explain this, as a much larger clone is one base away. The chain combines TRBV9 with TRBJ2-1, with D possibly TRBD1 on 5 matching bases. The CDR3 is 15 residues long. Per germline, CDR1 SGDLS and CDR2 YYNGEE. The CDR3 bases are TGTGCCAGCAGCGTCCTCAGGGCCCCCTACAAGGAGCAGTTCTTC. Its translation is CASSVLRAPYKEQFF.

This clonotype occurred a few times. The V call is TRBV6-5, the J call TRBJ1-2; 7 nucleotides agree with TRBD1. With V trimmed by 6 bases and J by 3 bases, 7 bases remained unmatched. The germline V gene has CDR1 MNHEY and CDR2 SVGAGI. This CDR3 comprises 14 residues. Here the CDR3 DNA reads TGTGCCAGCAGGAGACAGGGATTCGACTATGGCTACACCTTC. As protein: CASRRQGFDYGYTF.

This clonotype was seen many times. The genes are TRBV18 and TRBJ1-4; no definite D call. V lost 2 bases to trimming and J lost 0 bases, with 4 bases between them. CDR1 is KGHSH and CDR2 is LQKENI in the germline V gene. This CDR3 has 14 amino acids. The CDR3 spells CASSPGSTNEKLFF. CDR3 sequence (DNA): TGTGCCAGCTCACCAGGGTCAACTAATGAAAAACTGTTTTTT.

This clonotype was found many times. A much larger clone differs by one base, so this may be a read error. This chain connects TRBV3-1 to TRBJ2-5; D gene uncertain. V lost 1 base to trimming and J lost 4 bases, with 1 base between them. This CDR3 region has 11 residues. CDR1 is LGHDT, CDR2 YNNKEL, per germline (reference sequence). The CDR3, as DNA: TGTGCCAGCAGCCAAGGAGAGACCCAGTACTTC. This gives the protein CASSQGETQYF.

The CDR3 DNA reads as TGTGCCACCAGTGATGGGGGGACAGGGCTGGCCGGGGAGCTGTTTTTT. Translated, it gives CATSDGGTGLAGELFF. The rearrangement links TRBV24-1 to TRBJ2-2; 9 positions match TRBD1. Germline-derived CDR1 and CDR2 are KGHDR and SFDVKD. The CDR3 sequence is 16 residues long. Trimming took 3 bases from V and 6 from J; bases not matched to a gene: 7.

This clonotype was observed many times. The V gene is TRBV5-4, the J gene TRBJ2-2, with D uncertain. Germline V gene data show CDR1 as SGHNT and CDR2 as YYREEE (reference sequence). Trimming shortened V by 4 bases and J by 2 bases, and 3 bases separated the two germline ends. The CDR3 is made up of 12 amino acids. The CDR3 here is CASSHNTGELFF. The CDR3 DNA follows: TGTGCCAGCAGCCACAACACCGGGGAGCTGTTTTTT.

This clonotype was picked up many times. The chain has TRBV11-2 and TRBJ2-7; D perhaps matches TRBD1 (5 bases). Germline CDR1 and CDR2: SGHAT and FQNNGV. CDR3 length equals 14 residues. V shed 3 bases and J shed 5 bases, with 14 bases lying between them. The CDR3 region has the DNA TGTGCCAGCAGCTTCGCTTTGGGGCGGAACGAGCAGTACTTC. It yields the protein CASSFALGRNEQYF.

In this sample, this clonotype turned up many times. J is TRBJ1-5 and V is TRBV5-1; possible D gene TRBD1, 5 bases. V was cut by 1 base and J by 3 bases, with 8 bases left in between. CDR1 and CDR2 from the germline V gene are SGHRS and YFSETQ. The CDR3 has 14 amino acids. The CDR3 nucleotides are TGCGCCAGCAGCTTGACAGGAGTCAATCAGCCCCAGCATTTT. This encodes CASSLTGVNQPQHF.

Many counts were recorded for this clonotype. The chain has TRBV18 and TRBJ1-4, with D perhaps matching TRBD1 (5 bases). Germline-derived CDR1 and CDR2 are KGHSH and LQKENI. V lost 2 bases and J lost 7, with 14 bases in between. This CDR3 contains 15 residues. CDR3 sequence reads: CASSPSQGSGEKLFF. The DNA of the CDR3 is TGTGCCAGCTCACCATCCCAGGGCTCGGGTGAAAAACTGTTTTTT.

This clonotype was counted ten times or more. This CDR3 is CASSPASGGYEQYF. For the CDR3, the DNA is TGTGCCAGCAGCCCGGCGAGCGGGGGCTACGAGCAGTACTTC. The gene calls are TRBV7-2 and TRBJ2-7; TRBD2 matches 8 bases. CDR1 is SGHTA, CDR2 FQGNSA, per germline. The ends lost 5 bases at V and 3 bases at J; junction bases unmatched: 6. This CDR3 spans 14 amino acids.

Comments on this clonotype: Since a much larger clone is just one base distant, this may be a read error. V and J are TRBV18 and TRBJ1-1; D might be TRBD1 (5 bases). CDR3 length equals 14 residues. CDR1 is KGHSH and CDR2 is LQKENI in the germline V gene. V was pared by 4 bases and J by 1 base, with 10 bases between. CDR3 sequence (DNA): TGTGCCAGCTCACTTCTACAGGCGAACACTGAAGCTTTCTTT. This sequence encodes CASSLLQANTEAFF.

There are a few counts of this clonotype. This chain connects TRBV11-2 to TRBJ2-5, with 7 bases lining up with TRBD1. Germline CDR1 is SGHAT and CDR2 is FQNNGV. The CDR3 is 17 amino acids. Unmatched junction bases numbered 13, after V lost 5 bases and J lost 1 base. The CDR3 coding sequence is TGTGCCAGCAGCATCCCCCAAGCGGACAGGTCCCAAGAGACCCAGTACTTC. Amino acid sequence: CASSIPQADRSQETQYF.

Turning to this clonotype: The CDR3 end shows no conserved phenylalanine or tryptophan, and so a read error is likely. CDR3: CASSLQGQANTEAFL. The CDR3 nucleotides read TGTGCCAGCAGCCTTCAGGGACAGGCGAACACTGAAGCTTTCCTT. The chain is built from TRBV7-9 and TRBJ1-1, with 8 bases aligning to TRBD1. The CDR3 loop spans 15 amino acids. The J segment lost 1 base and the V segment lost 5 bases, leaving 6 bases of the junction unmatched. Germline lookup yields CDR1 SEHNR and CDR2 FQNEAQ (reference sequence).

This clonotype was seen at least ten times. The rearrangement joins TRBV29-1 to TRBJ2-7, with D possibly being TRBD2 (7 bases). This CDR3 spans 15 amino acids. Trimming pared 4 bases from V and 0 bases from J, leaving 16 bases between. Germline-derived CDR1 and CDR2 are SQVTM and ANQGSEA. This CDR3 reads CSVVLGGGFSYEQYF. The CDR3 DNA sequence: TGCAGCGTTGTCCTAGGCGGGGGCTTCTCCTACGAGCAGTACTTC.

This clonotype was recorded at least ten times. A much larger clonotype is one base distant, so this may be a read error. The CDR3 does not end in the conserved phenylalanine or tryptophan, so this is likely a read error. V usage is TRBV2 and J usage is TRBJ2-1; TRBD1 is a possible D gene (6 bases). The germline CDR1 and CDR2 sequences are SNHLY and FYNNEI. The CDR3 spans 19 residues. Between the trimmed V and J ends, which lost 3 bases and 8 bases, there was a span of 29 bases. CDR3 nucleotide sequence: TGTGCCAGCAGTGATCCACGGGGTCACAGGGTTCTCCCTATGGATGAGCAGTTCTCC. It translates to CASSDPRGHRVLPMDEQFS.

This clonotype was seen many times. This may stem from a read error, because a much larger clone lies one nucleotide away. The gene calls are TRBV20-1 and TRBJ2-1; tentatively, D is TRBD1 (5 bases). CDR1 is DFQATT, CDR2 SNEGSKA, per germline (reference sequence). The CDR3 sequence is 13 residues long. CDR3 in DNA: TGCAGTGCTAGAAAGGGGAAACACAATGGGCAGTTCTTC. Translated, it gives CSARKGKHNGQFF.

This clonotype showed up many times. The rearrangement links TRBV7-9 to TRBJ1-1; TRBD1 is a possible D gene (6 bases). V was shortened by 5 bases and J by 11 bases, with 12 bases between the two germline ends. The CDR3 contains 11 residues. Germline assignment: CDR1 SEHNR and CDR2 FQNEAQ (reference sequence). The CDR3 region is CASSQGRGAFF. The CDR3 coding sequence is TGTGCCAGCAGCCAGGGGAGGGGGGCTTTCTTT.

This clonotype was observed many times. The chain uses TRBV29-1 and TRBJ2-5, with a weak D call TRBD1 (6 bases). Germline-derived CDR1 and CDR2 are SQVTM and ANQGSEA. This CDR3 spans 12 amino acids. Trimming shortened V by 6 bases and J by 5 bases, and 13 bases separated the two germline ends. CDR3 loop: CSVYDRTETQYF. The CDR3 DNA follows: TGCAGCGTATATGACAGGACGGAGACCCAGTACTTC.

The gene calls are TRBV12-3 or TRBV12-4 and TRBJ2-3; TRBD1 is a possible D gene (5 bases). Trimming took off 2 bases at V and 5 bases at J, with 14 bases between the two ends. The length of the CDR3 is 15 residues. The CDR3 region is CASSLSAQTGDTQYF. In DNA, the CDR3 is TGTGCCAGCAGTTTATCTGCCCAAACAGGAGATACGCAGTATTTT.

There are a few counts of this clonotype. The chain recombines TRBV27 with TRBJ2-1; D is ambiguous. Trimming left V 4 bases short and J 4 bases short, with 11 bases between. The CDR3 extends over 14 amino acids. CDR1 and CDR2 (germline): MNHEY, SMNVEV (reference sequence). DNA for the CDR3: TGTGCCAGCAGTTACGGAGCGATGTACAATGAGCAGTTCTTC. It specifies CASSYGAMYNEQFF.

The chain uses TRBV6-2 or TRBV6-3 and TRBJ2-7; D unclear. CDR1 and CDR2 from the germline V gene are MNHEY and SVGEGT. V lost 6 bases to trimming and J lost 0 bases, with 15 bases between them. The CDR3 has 15 amino acids. CDR3 in amino acids: CASRGAWGSSYEQYF. CDR3 DNA sequence: TGTGCCAGCAGGGGTGCCTGGGGAAGCTCCTACGAGCAGTACTTC.